The rows below give T cell receptor beta chains drawn from one sample of a study of T cells after posttransplantation cyclophosphamide. The data were produced by immunoSEQ multiplex PCR, yet TCRdb's version contains in-frame clones alone and is incomplete. The sample holds tens of thousands of clones; around 84% are singletons and the top ten take about 3%. Sequencing was carried out using PBMCs. These receptors originate from a young man with a blood cancer, CMV-positive, and with a related stem cell donor. Both conserved end residues are part of each CDR3. Fields, in order: clone size, D gene, CDR3 length, V gene, J gene, CDR3 protein, CDR3 DNA. D genes are given only for firm matches. The size of a clone is reported for some rows only, either as once, few or many, or as a class for expanded clones.

-	TRBD2	15	TRBV15	TRBJ2-5	CATSSRLASGETQYF	TGTGCCACCAGCAGCAGACTAGCTTCCGGTGAGACCCAGTACTTC
few	TRBD1	15	TRBV2	TRBJ1-3	CASSAQGYSGNTIYF	TGTGCCAGCAGTGCACAGGGGTACTCTGGAAACACCATATATTTT
-	-	14	TRBV5-4	TRBJ2-1	CASSSRVADNEQFF	TGTGCCAGCAGCTCGAGGGTAGCGGACAATGAGCAGTTCTTC
-	-	19	TRBV4-1	TRBJ1-5	CASSQLSLGAGRSNQPQHF	TGCGCCAGCAGCCAGCTTAGCCTAGGGGCGGGGAGGAGCAATCAGCCCCAGCATTTT
-	TRBD1	16	TRBV19	TRBJ1-2	CASSIVGTGGRYGYTF	TGTGCCAGTAGTATAGTCGGGACAGGGGGACGGTATGGCTACACCTTC
-	TRBD2	15	TRBV27	TRBJ2-7	CASSFGGGRGYEQYF	TGTGCCAGCAGCTTCGGGGGGGGGCGCGGGTACGAGCAGTACTTC
-	TRBD2	16	TRBV19	TRBJ2-1	CASSTPERGDYNEQFF	TGTGCCAGTAGTACCCCCGAGCGGGGCGACTACAATGAGCAGTTCTTC
-	-	13	TRBV28	TRBJ2-7	CASSLDPGYEQYF	TGTGCCAGCAGTTTAGATCCGGGGTACGAGCAGTACTTC
few	TRBD2	15	TRBV29-1	TRBJ2-1	CSAFSGRNSYNEQFF	TGCAGCGCTTTTAGCGGGAGGAACTCCTACAATGAGCAGTTCTTC
-	-	17	TRBV11-3	TRBJ2-1	CASSQEGGRSSYNEQFF	TGTGCCAGCAGCCAAGAAGGAGGACGGAGCTCCTACAATGAGCAGTTCTTC
-	TRBD1	13	TRBV5-1	TRBJ1-1	CASSLIQGAEAFF	TGCGCCAGCAGCTTAATACAGGGGGCTGAAGCTTTCTTT
-	-	15	TRBV28	TRBJ2-7	CASSLSRGRVYEQYF	TGTGCCAGCAGTTTATCGCGGGGGCGAGTTTACGAGCAGTACTTC
-	-	13	TRBV29-1	TRBJ2-1	CSVVGQRYNEQFF	TGCAGCGTTGTCGGACAGCGATACAATGAGCAGTTCTTC
-	TRBD1	15	TRBV5-8	TRBJ1-1	CASSLWGQGGAEAFF	TGTGCCAGCAGCTTGTGGGGACAGGGAGGCGCTGAAGCTTTCTTT
-	-	12	TRBV19	TRBJ2-1	CAREGSGNEQFF	TGTGCCAGGGAGGGGTCAGGCAATGAGCAGTTCTTC
-	TRBD1	18	TRBV9	TRBJ2-1	CASSSAVRGLAGNNEQFF	TGTGCCAGCAGCTCCGCGGTCAGGGGGCTAGCCGGCAACAATGAGCAGTTCTTC
few	-	15	TRBV7-8	TRBJ1-2	CASSPPGGAGYGYTF	TGTGCCAGCAGCCCACCGGGGGGCGCGGGGTATGGCTACACCTTC
-	-	14	TRBV10-3	TRBJ1-5	CAISEGSSNQPQHF	TGTGCCATCAGTGAGGGGAGCAGCAATCAGCCCCAGCATTTT
-	TRBD1	14	TRBV27	TRBJ1-5	CASREGQTGQPQHF	TGTGCCAGCCGAGAGGGACAGACAGGACAGCCCCAGCATTTT
-	-	14	TRBV18	TRBJ2-5	CASSLNRVQETQYF	TGTGCCAGCTCACTTAACAGGGTCCAAGAGACCCAGTACTTC
-	TRBD2	18	TRBV10-3	TRBJ2-1	CAISERVLAGGYYNEQFF	TGTGCCATCAGTGAGCGTGTACTAGCGGGAGGTTACTACAATGAGCAGTTCTTC
-	TRBD2	15	TRBV7-9	TRBJ2-1	CASSLRTSSYNEQFF	TGTGCCAGCAGCTTGAGGACTAGCTCCTACAATGAGCAGTTCTTC
-	TRBD1	14	TRBV11-1	TRBJ2-7	CASSSRGLIDEQYF	TGTGCCAGCAGTTCCAGGGGGTTAATAGACGAGCAGTACTTC
-	-	19	TRBV5-8	TRBJ1-5	CASSLYKVTGLSSNQPQHF	TGTGCCAGCAGCCTGTACAAAGTCACAGGGCTGAGTAGCAATCAGCCCCAGCATTTT
-	-	15	TRBV19	TRBJ2-7	CASSIRTGTPYEQYF	TGTGCCAGTAGTATTCGCACAGGAACCCCCTACGAGCAGTACTTC
-	-	18	TRBV7-6	TRBJ2-1	CASSSLREQGGVGNEQFF	TGTGCCAGCAGCTCTCTTCGGGAGCAGGGAGGTGTTGGCAATGAGCAGTTCTTC
-	-	13	TRBV5-6	TRBJ1-1	CASSSPQGDEAFF	TGTGCCAGCAGCTCCCCACAGGGAGATGAAGCTTTCTTT
-	-	13	TRBV25-1	TRBJ2-3	CATEGGQTDTQYF	TGTGCCACGGAAGGGGGACAAACAGATACGCAGTATTTT
-	TRBD1	13	TRBV6-1	TRBJ1-1	CASNRQGGTEAFF	TGTGCCAGCAATAGACAGGGGGGCACTGAAGCTTTCTTT
few	-	15	TRBV5-6	TRBJ2-7	CASSSGRRSRYEQYF	TGTGCCAGCAGCTCCGGCCGGCGGAGTCGCTACGAGCAGTACTTC
-	-	15	TRBV27	TRBJ2-7	CASSSEGADYYEQYF	TGTGCCAGCAGTTCGGAAGGCGCTGACTACTACGAGCAGTACTTC
once	TRBD2	20	TRBV2	TRBJ2-4	CASRRGLAGGPGIAKNIQYF	TGTGCCAGCAGGAGGGGGTTAGCGGGAGGGCCGGGGATAGCCAAAAACATTCAGTACTTC
few	-	15	TRBV27	TRBJ1-2	CASSQGVISNDGYTF	TGTGCCAGCAGCCAAGGGGTCATAAGCAATGATGGCTACACCTTC
few	-	15	TRBV5-6	TRBJ2-7	CASSTGDAGPYEQYF	TGTGCCAGCAGCACGGGCGACGCGGGCCCCTACGAGCAGTACTTC
few	-	13	TRBV6-5	TRBJ1-2	CASSYTGNYGYTF	TGTGCCAGCAGTTACACAGGGAACTATGGCTACACCTTC
-	TRBD1	15	TRBV2	TRBJ1-2	CASRPGQGIDYGYTF	TGTGCCAGCAGGCCGGGACAGGGGATTGACTATGGCTACACCTTC
-	-	13	TRBV29-1	TRBJ1-2	CSVPLDSNYGYTF	TGCAGCGTTCCTTTGGACAGTAACTATGGCTACACCTTC
-	TRBD1	17	TRBV7-9	TRBJ2-2	CASIRDRVFSNTGELFF	TGTGCCAGCATAAGAGACAGGGTTTTTTCGAACACCGGGGAGCTGTTTTTT
-	-	13	TRBV2	TRBJ2-5	CATSDFPQETQYF	TGTGCCACCTCCGACTTTCCTCAAGAGACCCAGTACTTC
-	TRBD2	14	TRBV5-5	TRBJ2-7	CASQVAGGPYEQYF	TGTGCCAGCCAAGTAGCGGGAGGGCCCTACGAGCAGTACTTC
-	TRBD1	13	TRBV7-2	TRBJ1-1	CASSPRQGAKSFF	TGTGCCAGCAGCCCTCGACAGGGGGCGAAATCTTTCTTT
once	TRBD1	12	TRBV30	TRBJ2-2	CACAQGSGELFF	TGTGCCTGTGCACAGGGGTCCGGGGAGCTGTTTTTT
-	-	13	TRBV7-2	TRBJ2-5	CASTVSIQETQYF	TGTGCCAGCACTGTAAGCATCCAAGAGACCCAGTACTTC
-	-	13	TRBV7-9	TRBJ2-7	CASSPRTEYEQYF	TGTGCCAGCAGCCCCCGGACAGAATACGAGCAGTACTTC
-	TRBD2	15	TRBV5-1	TRBJ2-5	CASSANPGGQETQYF	TGCGCCAGCAGCGCCAACCCGGGGGGCCAAGAGACCCAGTACTTC
-	TRBD1	14	TRBV11-3	TRBJ1-1	CASSLGGQVTEAFF	TGTGCCAGCAGCCTGGGAGGACAGGTAACTGAAGCTTTCTTT